These 3 T cell receptor beta chains share one sample of origin, sequenced in a study of blood T cell repertoires in COVID-19. The table came from immunoSEQ multiplex PCR; TCRdb's copy has only in-frame clones and leaves some out. The sample records around 450,000 clones, about 92% being singletons. Sequences were obtained from PBMCs or T cells enriched from blood (not recorded which). These TCRs come from a man aged 18 to 35 who had recovered from COVID-19.

V is TRBV11-2 and J is TRBJ2-7; 10 nucleotides agree with TRBD1. The CDR3 is made up of 14 amino acids. CDR1 is SGHAT, CDR2 FQNNGV, per germline. Losses at the gene ends were 10 bases for V and 7 bases for J; bases not matched to a gene: 13. Here the CDR3 reads CATGPRQGAREQYF. The CDR3 nucleotides are TGTGCCACCGGACCCAGACAGGGGGCTCGGGAGCAGTACTTC.

This chain uses TRBV14 with TRBJ2-1; the D is unclear. The CDR3 is 12 residues long. V gave up 4 bases and J gave up 7 bases, with 8 bases separating them. Looked up from germline, CDR1 is SGHDN and CDR2 is FVKESK. CDR3 DNA sequence: TGTGCCAGCAGCCGGCCGAGGAATGAGCAGTTCTTC. Its translation is CASSRPRNEQFF.

The chain joins TRBV7-9 to TRBJ2-3, with D possibly TRBD1 on 6 matching bases. This CDR3 is 16 amino acids long. Germline V gives CDR1 SEHNR, CDR2 FQNEAQ (reference sequence). Trimming left V 3 bases short and J 1 base short, with 14 bases between. The CDR3 reads CASSFPTGSGTDTQYF. The CDR3 region has the DNA TGTGCCAGCAGCTTCCCAACAGGGTCGGGCACAGATACGCAGTATTTT.